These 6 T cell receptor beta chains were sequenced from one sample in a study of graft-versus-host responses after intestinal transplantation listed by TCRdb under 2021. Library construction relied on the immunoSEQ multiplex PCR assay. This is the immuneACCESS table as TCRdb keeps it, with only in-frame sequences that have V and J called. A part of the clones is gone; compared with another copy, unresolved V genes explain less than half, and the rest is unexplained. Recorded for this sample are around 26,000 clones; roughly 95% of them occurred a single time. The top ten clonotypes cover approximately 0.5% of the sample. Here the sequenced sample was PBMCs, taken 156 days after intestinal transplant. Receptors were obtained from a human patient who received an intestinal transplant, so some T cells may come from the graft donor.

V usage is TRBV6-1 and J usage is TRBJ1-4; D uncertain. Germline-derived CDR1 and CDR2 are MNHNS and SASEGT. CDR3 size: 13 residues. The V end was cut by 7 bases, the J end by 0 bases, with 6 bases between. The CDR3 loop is CASTKPTNEKLFF. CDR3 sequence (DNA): TGTGCCAGCACCAAGCCAACTAATGAAAAACTGTTTTTT.

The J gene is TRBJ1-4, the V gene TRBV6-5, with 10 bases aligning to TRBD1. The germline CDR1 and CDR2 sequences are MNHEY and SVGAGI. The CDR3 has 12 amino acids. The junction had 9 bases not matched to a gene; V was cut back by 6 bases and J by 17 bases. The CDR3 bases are TGTGCCAGCAGCACAACCGGGACAGGGGCTTTTTTT. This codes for CASSTTGTGAFF.

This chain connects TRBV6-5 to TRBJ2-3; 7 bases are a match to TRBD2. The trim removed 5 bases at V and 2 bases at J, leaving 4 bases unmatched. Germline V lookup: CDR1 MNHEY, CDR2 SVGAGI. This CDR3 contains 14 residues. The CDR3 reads CASSSGISTDTQYF. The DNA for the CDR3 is TGTGCCAGCAGTAGCGGGATTTCCACAGATACGCAGTATTTT.

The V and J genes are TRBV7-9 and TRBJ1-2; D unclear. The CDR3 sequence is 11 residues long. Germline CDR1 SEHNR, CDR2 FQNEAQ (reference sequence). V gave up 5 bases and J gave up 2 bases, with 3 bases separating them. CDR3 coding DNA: TGTGCCAGCAGCGCCAACTATGGCTACACCTTC. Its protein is CASSANYGYTF.

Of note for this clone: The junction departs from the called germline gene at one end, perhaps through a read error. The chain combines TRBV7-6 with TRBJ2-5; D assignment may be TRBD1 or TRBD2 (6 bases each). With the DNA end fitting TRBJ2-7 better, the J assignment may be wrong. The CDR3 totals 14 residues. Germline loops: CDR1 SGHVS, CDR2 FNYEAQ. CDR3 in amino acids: CASSLGGQGHEQYF. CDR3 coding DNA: TGTGCCAGCAGTTTAGGGGGGCAGGGCCACGAGCAGTACTTC.

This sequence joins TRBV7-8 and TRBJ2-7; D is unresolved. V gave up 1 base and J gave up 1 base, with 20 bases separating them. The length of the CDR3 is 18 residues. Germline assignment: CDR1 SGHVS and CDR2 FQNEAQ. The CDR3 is CASSLDLDLGWGSYEQYF. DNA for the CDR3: TGTGCCAGCAGCTTAGATTTGGACCTAGGGTGGGGATCCTACGAGCAGTACTTC.